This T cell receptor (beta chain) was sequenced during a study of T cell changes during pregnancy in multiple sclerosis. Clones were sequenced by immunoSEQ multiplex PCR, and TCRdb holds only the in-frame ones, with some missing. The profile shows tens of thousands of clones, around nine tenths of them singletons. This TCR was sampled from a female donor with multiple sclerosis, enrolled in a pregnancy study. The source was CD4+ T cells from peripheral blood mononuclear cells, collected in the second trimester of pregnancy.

The CDR3 loop reads CASSTEKDTQYF. The CDR3 DNA follows: TGTGCCAGCAGTACCGAGAAAGATACGCAGTATTTT. The chain combines TRBV6-6 with TRBJ2-3, with no clear D. Germline loops: CDR1 MNHNY, CDR2 SVGAGI (reference sequence). V was pared by 5 bases and J by 5 bases, with 8 bases between. This CDR3 is 12 amino acids long.